The 18 T cell receptor beta chains below come from one sample, sequenced in a study of T cell repertoires in cytomegalovirus infection. TCRdb processed the reads anew with MiXCR; each CDR3 protein has one entry. Of about 830,000 distinct CDR3 sequences in the sample, approximately 32% were seen once. Their antigen targets remain unknown. The sequencing here drew on cultured CD8+ T cells from PBMCs, taken from culture after CMV antigen stimulation. These TCRs come from a human donor in good health (CMV status not recorded). Some clones in this sample may be carry-over from other donors' samples.

The chain recombines TRBV6-5 with TRBJ1-6; no definite D call. V shed 2 bases and J shed 7 bases, with 9 bases lying between them. In germline, CDR1 is MNHEY, CDR2 SVGAGI. CDR3 length equals 14 residues. The CDR3 region is CASSYRTLNSPLHF. In DNA, the CDR3 is TGTGCCAGCAGTTACCGCACACTGAATTCACCCCTCCACTTT.

The chain combines TRBV7-3 with TRBJ2-5; 8 nucleotides agree with TRBD2. The CDR3 spans 14 residues. Germline trimming cut 0 bases from V and 3 bases from J; bases unmatched to any gene: 0. Germline CDR1 and CDR2: SGHTA and FQGTGA. Written as DNA, the CDR3 is TGTGCCAGCAGCTTAACAGCGGGGGAAGAGACCCAGTACTTC. Its protein is CASSLTAGEETQYF.

This clonotype was seen a handful of times. V and J are TRBV7-9 and TRBJ2-7; D perhaps matches TRBD2 (5 bases). CDR1 and CDR2 from the germline V gene are SEHNR and FQNEAQ (reference sequence). The ends were cut back, 5 bases at V and 5 bases at J, with 19 bases in the middle. CDR3 size: 15 residues. CDR3 sequence reads: CASSLEDSMVDEQYF. The CDR3 DNA is TGTGCCAGCAGCCTTGAGGACTCGATGGTGGACGAGCAGTACTTC. Using reference TRBV7-9 and TRBJ2-7 for the parts outside the CDR3, the full variable domain is DTGVSQNPRHKITKRGQNVTFRCDPISEHNRLYWYRQTLGQGPEFLTYFQNEAQLEKSRLLSDRFSAERPKGSFSTLEIQRTEQGDSAMYLCASSLEDSMVDEQYFGPGTRLTVT.

V is TRBV20-1 and J is TRBJ1-1, with a possible D match to TRBD1 (5 bases). Trimming removed 1 base at V and 1 base at J, with 13 bases between. The CDR3 runs to 15 residues. Germline CDR1 is DFQATT and CDR2 is SNEGSKA (reference sequence). This CDR3 reads CSARVWGIANTEAFF. Here the CDR3 DNA reads TGCAGTGCTAGAGTTTGGGGGATCGCGAACACTGAAGCTTTCTTT.

This clonotype was seen a handful of times. V gene TRBV28 combines with J gene TRBJ2-7, with 7 bases matching TRBD1. The V segment lost 5 bases and the J segment 5 bases; nucleotides outside the gene matches: 12. The CDR3 runs 15 residues. Germline V gene lookup returns CDR1 MDHEN and CDR2 SYDVKM. CDR3 in amino acids: CASSDERTGFDEQYV. The CDR3, as DNA: TGTGCCAGCAGTGATGAGAGGACAGGTTTTGACGAGCAGTACGTC.

The rearrangement links TRBV6-2 or TRBV6-3 to TRBJ2-7; 7 nucleotides agree with TRBD2. Germline trimming cut 2 bases from V and 6 bases from J; bases unmatched to any gene: 7. CDR1 is MNHEY and CDR2 is SVGEGT in the germline V gene. This CDR3 region has 14 residues. Here the CDR3 reads CASSYAGSGVEQYV. CDR3 coding DNA: TGTGCCAGCAGTTACGCCGGGAGCGGGGTCGAGCAGTACGTC.

This clonotype appeared a few times. The chain uses TRBV6-1 and TRBJ2-1, with D tentatively TRBD2 (6 bases). The CDR3 totals 15 residues. CDR1 is MNHNS and CDR2 is SASEGT in the germline V gene. Trimming pared 1 base from V and 3 bases from J, leaving 10 bases between. CDR3 in DNA: TGTGCCAGCAGTGAAGATGTCGGGGGCTACAATGAGCAGTTCTTC. Its protein product is CASSEDVGGYNEQFF.

This clonotype was seen a few times. The V call is TRBV7-9, the J call TRBJ2-1; perhaps TRBD2 as D (6 bases). The CDR3 runs to 12 residues. Germline V gene lookup returns CDR1 SEHNR and CDR2 FQNEAQ (reference sequence). The ends were cut back, 4 bases at V and 9 bases at J, with 10 bases in the middle. CDR3: CASSSGLREQFF. CDR3 DNA: TGTGCCAGCAGCTCGGGACTCCGTGAGCAGTTCTTC.

This chain's CDR3 is CASSPSTGMNTEAFF. CDR3 coding DNA: TGTGCCAGCAGCCCGTCAACAGGGATGAACACTGAAGCTTTCTTT. The chain carries TRBV7-6 and TRBJ1-1; the D gene is possibly TRBD1 (6 bases). V was trimmed by 5 bases and J by 0 bases, leaving 13 bases between them. Germline CDR1 and CDR2: SGHVS and FNYEAQ. This CDR3 comprises 15 residues.

The chain links TRBV20-1 to TRBJ2-1; 10 bases match TRBD1. Per germline, CDR1 DFQATT and CDR2 SNEGSKA (reference sequence). V was clipped by 1 base and J by 2 bases; unmatched bases: 2. The CDR3 sequence is 15 residues long. CDR3 DNA sequence: TGCAGTGCTAGAGGGGGACAGGGGCCCTACAATGAGCAGTTCTTC. It codes for CSARGGQGPYNEQFF.

The chain is built from TRBV12-3 or TRBV12-4 and TRBJ2-7; D is unresolved. V lost 6 bases, J lost 6 bases, and 12 bases lay in between. The CDR3 sequence is 12 residues long. The CDR3 region has the DNA TGTGCCAGCAGCCTACTCCCGGCCGAGCAGTACTTC. Translated, it gives CASSLLPAEQYF.

In regard to this clonotype: Sequence at one end of the junction differs from germline and may be a read error. The chain recombines TRBV4-1 with TRBJ1-1, with a weak D call TRBD1 (5 bases). CDR3 length: 14 residues. From germline, CDR1 is MGHRA and CDR2 YSYEKL. The CDR3 sequence is CASSQDDSRQEAFF. The CDR3 coding sequence is TGTGCCAGCAGCCAAGATGATTCTAGACAGGAAGCTTTCTTT.

This clonotype was picked up a small number of times. This chain joins TRBV6-2 or TRBV6-3 and TRBJ2-1, with D possibly TRBD1 on 6 matching bases. This CDR3 is built from 17 residues. V was pared by 0 bases and J by 5 bases, with 17 bases between. From germline, CDR1 is MNHEY and CDR2 SVGEGT. CDR3 sequence reads: CASSYSRTAVLDNEQFF. The CDR3 DNA sequence: TGTGCCAGCAGTTACTCGAGGACAGCCGTACTCGACAATGAGCAGTTCTTC.

This clonotype appeared many times. The CDR3 coding sequence is TGTGCCAGCAGCTCGGACCCGCTGGTAGCGGGGGACCGCACAGATACGCAGTATTTT. This codes for CASSSDPLVAGDRTDTQYF. The chain combines TRBV7-2 with TRBJ2-3, with TRBD2 matching over 9 bases. Germline-derived CDR1 and CDR2 are SGHTA and FQGNSA. The CDR3 is 19 residues long. Trimming at V came to 4 bases and at J to 1 base, leaving 15 bases not matched to a gene.

This clonotype was counted only a few times. The CDR3 is CASSQDRGGYTF. In DNA, the CDR3 is TGCGCCAGCAGCCAAGATAGGGGTGGCTACACCTTC. The chain recombines TRBV4-1 with TRBJ1-2; D is perhaps TRBD1 (5 bases). V was clipped by 0 bases and J by 7 bases, with 6 bases between them. Germline CDR1 is MGHRA and CDR2 is YSYEKL. The CDR3 sequence is 12 residues long.

The CDR3 nucleotides are TGTGCCAGCAGTTCAGCCCCAATTGGGGAGCAGTACTTC. It translates to CASSSAPIGEQYF. The chain joins TRBV12-3 or TRBV12-4 to TRBJ2-7; no definite D call. Between the trimmed V and J ends, which lost 4 bases and 7 bases, there was a span of 14 bases. This CDR3 spans 13 amino acids.

Only a few counts were recorded for this clonotype. The chain has TRBV11-1 and TRBJ1-1, with D possibly matching TRBD1 (6 bases). Germline CDR1 reads SGHAT; CDR2 reads FQDESV (reference sequence). The CDR3 runs to 15 residues. With 1 base removed from V and 5 bases from J, the gap between germline ends came to 14 bases. In DNA form, the CDR3 reads TGTGCCAGCAGCTTAGTCGACAGGTCTAGGACTGAAGCTTTCTTT. Residues: CASSLVDRSRTEAFF.

Of note for this clonotype: This clone may be a read error of a much larger clone one base away. The chain joins TRBV5-1 to TRBJ2-4; 9 bases are a match to TRBD1. The CDR3 spans 15 residues. Germline V gene lookup returns CDR1 SGHRS and CDR2 YFSETQ. CDR3: CVSSLEGQGMDIQYF. Here the CDR3 DNA reads TGCGTCAGCAGCTTGGAGGGACAGGGAATGGACATTCAGTACTTC.